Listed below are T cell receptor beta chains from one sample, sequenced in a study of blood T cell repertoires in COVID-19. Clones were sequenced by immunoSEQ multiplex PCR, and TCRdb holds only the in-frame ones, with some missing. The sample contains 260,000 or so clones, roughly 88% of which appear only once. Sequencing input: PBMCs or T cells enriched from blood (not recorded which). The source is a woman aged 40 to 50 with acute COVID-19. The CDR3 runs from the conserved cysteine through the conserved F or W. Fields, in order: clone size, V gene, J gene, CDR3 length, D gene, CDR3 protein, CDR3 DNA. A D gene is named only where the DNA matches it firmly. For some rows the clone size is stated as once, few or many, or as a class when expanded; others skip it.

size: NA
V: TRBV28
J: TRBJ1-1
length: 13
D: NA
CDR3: CASSLNEDTEAFF
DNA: TGTGCCAGCAGTTTAAACGAGGACACTGAAGCTTTCTTT

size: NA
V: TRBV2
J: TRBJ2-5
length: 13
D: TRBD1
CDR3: CASSDRGQETQYF
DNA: TGTGCCAGCAGTGACAGGGGGCAAGAGACCCAGTACTTC

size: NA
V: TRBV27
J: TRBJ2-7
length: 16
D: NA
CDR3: CASSSISATGAYEQYF
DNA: TGTGCCAGCAGTTCAATCAGCGCCACGGGGGCCTACGAGCAGTACTTC

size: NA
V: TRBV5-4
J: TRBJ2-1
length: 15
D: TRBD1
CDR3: CASSRGRGQINEQFF
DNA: TGTGCCAGCAGCCGGGGTAGGGGGCAGATAAATGAGCAGTTCTTC

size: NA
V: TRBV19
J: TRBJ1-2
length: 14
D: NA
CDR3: CASRPQGLNYGYTF
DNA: TGTGCCAGTAGACCACAGGGCCTTAACTATGGCTACACCTTC

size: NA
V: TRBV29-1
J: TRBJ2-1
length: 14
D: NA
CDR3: CSVAATRFYNEQFF
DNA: TGCAGCGTTGCCGCCACTCGCTTCTACAATGAGCAGTTCTTC

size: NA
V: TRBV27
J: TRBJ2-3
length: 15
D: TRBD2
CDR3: CASSLGAGPTDTQYF
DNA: TGTGCCAGCAGTTTAGGAGCGGGGCCCACAGATACGCAGTATTTT

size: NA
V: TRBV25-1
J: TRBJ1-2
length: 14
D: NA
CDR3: CASSEQGSGSGYTF
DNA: TGTGCCAGCAGTGAACAGGGGTCAGGGAGTGGCTACACCTTC

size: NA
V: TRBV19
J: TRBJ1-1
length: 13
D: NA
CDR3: CASSIRGAAEAFF
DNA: TGTGCCAGTAGTATTCGGGGGGCTGCTGAAGCTTTCTTT

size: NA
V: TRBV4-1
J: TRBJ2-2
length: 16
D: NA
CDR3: CASSQGPGVSPGELFF
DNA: TGCGCCAGCAGCCAGGGACCAGGGGTTTCGCCCGGGGAGCTGTTTTTT

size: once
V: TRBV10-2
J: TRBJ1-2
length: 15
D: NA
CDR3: CASRETGTHLYGYTF
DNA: TGCGCCAGCAGGGAAACGGGGACTCATCTCTATGGCTACACCTTC

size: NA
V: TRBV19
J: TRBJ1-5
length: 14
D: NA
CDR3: CASSQGLSNQPQHF
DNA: TGTGCCAGTAGCCAGGGTCTGAGCAATCAGCCCCAGCATTTT

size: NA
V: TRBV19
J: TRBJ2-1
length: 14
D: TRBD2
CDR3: CASRREGRYNEQFF
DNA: TGTGCCAGTAGGCGGGAGGGCCGCTACAATGAGCAGTTCTTC

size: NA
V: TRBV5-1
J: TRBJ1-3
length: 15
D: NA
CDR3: CASSLDGASGNTIYF
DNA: TGCGCCAGCAGCTTGGACGGAGCCTCTGGAAACACCATATATTTT

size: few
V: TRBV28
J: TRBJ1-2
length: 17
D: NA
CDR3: CASTFGGGRSANYGYTF
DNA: TGTGCCAGCACCTTCGGGGGGGGCAGGAGCGCCAACTATGGCTACACCTTC

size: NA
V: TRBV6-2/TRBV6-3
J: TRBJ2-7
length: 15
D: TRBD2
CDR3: CASSFRAGGLHEQYF
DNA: TGTGCCAGCAGCTTCCGAGCGGGAGGGCTCCACGAGCAGTACTTC

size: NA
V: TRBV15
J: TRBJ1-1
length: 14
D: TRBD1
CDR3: CATSPQQGLTEAFF
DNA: TGTGCCACCAGCCCGCAACAGGGGTTAACTGAAGCTTTCTTT

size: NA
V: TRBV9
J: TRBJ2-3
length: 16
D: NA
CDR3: CASSRVVGAYTDTQYF
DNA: TGTGCCAGCAGCCGCGTAGTGGGGGCTTATACAGATACGCAGTATTTT

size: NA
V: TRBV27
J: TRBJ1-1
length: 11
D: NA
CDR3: CASSSRTEAFF
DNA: TGTGCCAGCAGTTCTCGGACTGAAGCTTTCTTT

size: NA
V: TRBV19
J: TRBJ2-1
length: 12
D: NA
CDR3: CASSLEFSEQFF
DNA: TGTGCCAGTAGCCTGGAGTTTTCTGAGCAGTTCTTC

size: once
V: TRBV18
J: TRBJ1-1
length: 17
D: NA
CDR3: CASSPEIPTGFVTEAFF
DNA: TGTGCCAGCTCACCGGAAATCCCAACAGGATTCGTCACTGAAGCTTTCTTT

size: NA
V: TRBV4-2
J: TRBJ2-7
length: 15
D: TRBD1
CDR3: CASSQPGQGSYEQYF
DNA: TGTGCCAGCAGCCAGCCGGGACAGGGCAGCTACGAGCAGTACTTC

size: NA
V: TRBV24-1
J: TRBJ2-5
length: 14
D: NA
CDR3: CATSDLIRGETQYF
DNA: TGTGCCACCAGTGATTTGATTAGGGGAGAGACCCAGTACTTC

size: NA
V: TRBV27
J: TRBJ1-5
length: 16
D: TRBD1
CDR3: CASRDRGMGSNQPQHF
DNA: TGTGCCAGCCGGGACAGGGGAATGGGGAGCAATCAGCCCCAGCATTTT

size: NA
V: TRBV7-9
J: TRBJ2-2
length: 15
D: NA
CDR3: CASSFIWEATGELFF
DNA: TGTGCCAGCAGCTTTATCTGGGAGGCCACCGGGGAGCTGTTTTTT

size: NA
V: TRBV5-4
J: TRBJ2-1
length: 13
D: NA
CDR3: CASSGTAYNEQFF
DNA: TGTGCCAGCAGCGGGACTGCCTACAATGAGCAGTTCTTC

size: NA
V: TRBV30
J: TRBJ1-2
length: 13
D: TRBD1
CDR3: CAWSGTGGYGYTF
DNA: TGTGCCTGGAGTGGGACAGGGGGCTATGGCTACACCTTC

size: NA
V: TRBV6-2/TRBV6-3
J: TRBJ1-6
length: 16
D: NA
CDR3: CASSYSAGDYNSPLHF
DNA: TGTGCCAGCAGTTACTCGGCAGGGGACTATAATTCACCCCTCCACTTT

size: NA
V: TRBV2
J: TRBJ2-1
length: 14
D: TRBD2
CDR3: CASSGLAGNNEQFF
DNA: TGTGCCAGCAGTGGACTAGCGGGGAACAATGAGCAGTTCTTC

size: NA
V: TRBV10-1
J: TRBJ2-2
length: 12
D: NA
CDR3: CASSAGTGELFF
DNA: TGCGCCAGCAGCGCGGGGACCGGGGAGCTGTTTTTT

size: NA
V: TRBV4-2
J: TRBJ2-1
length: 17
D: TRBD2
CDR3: CASSQAVAGGSYNEQFF
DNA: TGTGCCAGCAGCCAAGCGGTAGCGGGAGGGTCCTACAATGAGCAGTTCTTC

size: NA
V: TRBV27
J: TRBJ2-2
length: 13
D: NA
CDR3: CASSKQGSGELFF
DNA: TGTGCCAGCAGTAAACAGGGATCCGGGGAGCTGTTTTTT

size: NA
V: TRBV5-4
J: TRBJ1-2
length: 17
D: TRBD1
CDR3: CASSLARSMDRGRGYTF
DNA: TGTGCCAGCAGCTTGGCCAGATCCATGGACAGGGGACGAGGCTACACCTTC

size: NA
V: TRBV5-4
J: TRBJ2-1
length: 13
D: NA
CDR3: CASSLRERSEQFF
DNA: TGTGCCAGCAGCTTGCGGGAGAGGAGTGAGCAGTTCTTC

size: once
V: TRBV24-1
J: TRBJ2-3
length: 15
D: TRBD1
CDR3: CATSDSGTGTDTQYF
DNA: TGTGCCACCAGTGACTCCGGGACAGGGACAGATACGCAGTATTTT

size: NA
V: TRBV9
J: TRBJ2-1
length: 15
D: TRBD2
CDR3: CASSVRAGDFNEQFF
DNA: TGTGCCAGCAGCGTAAGAGCGGGAGACTTCAATGAGCAGTTCTTC

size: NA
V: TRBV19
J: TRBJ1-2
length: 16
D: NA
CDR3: CASRSPQRGRSYGYTF
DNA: TGTGCCAGTAGATCCCCCCAGCGCGGGAGAAGCTATGGCTACACCTTC

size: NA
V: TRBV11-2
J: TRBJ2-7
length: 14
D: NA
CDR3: CASSLFSSSYEQYF
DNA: TGTGCCAGCAGCTTATTTTCCAGCTCCTACGAGCAGTACTTC

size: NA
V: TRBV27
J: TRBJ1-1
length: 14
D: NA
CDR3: CASSRAGAYTEAFF
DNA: TGTGCCAGCAGTCGCGCAGGGGCTTATACTGAAGCTTTCTTT

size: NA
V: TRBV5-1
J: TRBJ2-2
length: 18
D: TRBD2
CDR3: CASSPGLAGVGYTGELFF
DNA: TGCGCCAGCAGCCCGGGACTAGCGGGAGTTGGTTACACCGGGGAGCTGTTTTTT

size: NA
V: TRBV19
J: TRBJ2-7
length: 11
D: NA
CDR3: CASSIGGEQYF
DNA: TGTGCCAGTAGTATCGGCGGAGAGCAGTACTTC

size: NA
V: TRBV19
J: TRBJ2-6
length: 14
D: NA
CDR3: CASNQFSGANVLTF
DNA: TGTGCCAGTAACCAGTTCTCTGGGGCCAACGTCCTGACTTTC

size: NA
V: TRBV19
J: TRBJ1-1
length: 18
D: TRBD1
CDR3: CASSSSRGAGKGDTEAFF
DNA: TGTGCCAGTAGTTCCTCCAGGGGGGCAGGTAAAGGGGACACTGAAGCTTTCTTT

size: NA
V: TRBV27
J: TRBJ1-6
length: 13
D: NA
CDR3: CASSSVYNSPLHF
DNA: TGTGCCAGCAGTTCGGTATATAATTCACCCCTCCACTTT

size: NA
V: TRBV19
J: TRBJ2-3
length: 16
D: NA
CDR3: CASRSGVSGTTDTQYF
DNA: TGTGCCAGTAGGTCGGGGGTTAGTGGGACTACAGATACGCAGTATTTT

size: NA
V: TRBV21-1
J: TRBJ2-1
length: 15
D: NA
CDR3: CASSKIIGGYNEQFF
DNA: TGTGCCAGCAGCAAAATTATAGGGGGATACAATGAGCAGTTCTTC

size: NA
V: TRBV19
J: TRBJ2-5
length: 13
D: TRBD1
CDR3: CASSTGDQETQYF
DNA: TGTGCCAGTAGCACAGGGGACCAAGAGACCCAGTACTTC

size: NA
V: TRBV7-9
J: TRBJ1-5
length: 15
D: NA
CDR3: CASSLVNEELGPQHF
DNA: TGTGCCAGCAGCTTAGTAAACGAGGAACTTGGGCCCCAGCATTTT

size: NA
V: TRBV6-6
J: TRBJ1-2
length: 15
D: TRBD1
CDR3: CASNLGQGSIYGYTF
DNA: TGTGCCAGCAACTTAGGACAGGGGTCGATCTATGGCTACACCTTC